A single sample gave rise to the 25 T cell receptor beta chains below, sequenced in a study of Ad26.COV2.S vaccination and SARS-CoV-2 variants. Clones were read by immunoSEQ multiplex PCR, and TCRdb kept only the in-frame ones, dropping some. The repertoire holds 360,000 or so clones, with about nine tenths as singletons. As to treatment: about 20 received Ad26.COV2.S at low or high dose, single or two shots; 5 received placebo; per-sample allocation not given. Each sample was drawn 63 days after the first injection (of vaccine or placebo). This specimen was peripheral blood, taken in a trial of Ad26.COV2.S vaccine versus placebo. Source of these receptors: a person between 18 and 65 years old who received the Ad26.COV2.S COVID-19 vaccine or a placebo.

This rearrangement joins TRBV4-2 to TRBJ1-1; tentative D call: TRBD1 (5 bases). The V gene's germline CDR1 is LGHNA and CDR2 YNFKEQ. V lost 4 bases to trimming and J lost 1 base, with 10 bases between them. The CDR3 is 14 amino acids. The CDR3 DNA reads TGTGCCAGCAGCCCTGACAGAAAGAACACTGAAGCTTTCTTT. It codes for CASSPDRKNTEAFF.

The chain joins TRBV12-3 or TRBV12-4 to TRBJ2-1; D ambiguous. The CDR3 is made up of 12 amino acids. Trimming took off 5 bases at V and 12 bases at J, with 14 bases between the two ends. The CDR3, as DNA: TGTGCCAGCAGTCCTACCCTGCGAGGGCAGTTCTTC. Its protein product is CASSPTLRGQFF.

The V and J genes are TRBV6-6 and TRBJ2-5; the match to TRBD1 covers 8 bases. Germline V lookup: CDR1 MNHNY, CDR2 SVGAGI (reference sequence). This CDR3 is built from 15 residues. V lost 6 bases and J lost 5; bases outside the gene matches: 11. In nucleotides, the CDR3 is TGTGCCAGCAGGGTGACAGGGGCCCCAGGGGAGACCCAGTACTTC. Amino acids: CASRVTGAPGETQYF.

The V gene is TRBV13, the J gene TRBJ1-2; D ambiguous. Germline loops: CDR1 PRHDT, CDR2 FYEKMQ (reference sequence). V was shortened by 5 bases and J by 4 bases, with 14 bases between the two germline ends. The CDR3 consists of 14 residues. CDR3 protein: CASSAPQAFYGYTF. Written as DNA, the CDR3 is TGTGCCAGCAGCGCCCCCCAGGCTTTCTATGGCTACACCTTC.

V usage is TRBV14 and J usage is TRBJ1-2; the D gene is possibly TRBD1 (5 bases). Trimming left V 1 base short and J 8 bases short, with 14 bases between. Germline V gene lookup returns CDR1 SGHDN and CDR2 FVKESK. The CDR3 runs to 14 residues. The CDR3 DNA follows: TGTGCCAGCAGCCAAGTCACCCGGCGGGGCGGCTACACCTTC. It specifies CASSQVTRRGGYTF.

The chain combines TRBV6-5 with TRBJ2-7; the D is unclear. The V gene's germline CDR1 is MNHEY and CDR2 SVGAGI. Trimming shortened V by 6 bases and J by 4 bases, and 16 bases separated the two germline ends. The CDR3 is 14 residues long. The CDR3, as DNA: TGTGCCAGCAGATCATCGGACGGTTGGTACGAGCAGTACTTC. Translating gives CASRSSDGWYEQYF.

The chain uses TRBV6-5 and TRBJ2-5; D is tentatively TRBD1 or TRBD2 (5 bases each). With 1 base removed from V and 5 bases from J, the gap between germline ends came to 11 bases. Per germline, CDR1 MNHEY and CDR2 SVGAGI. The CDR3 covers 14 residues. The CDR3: CASSYFLGDETQYF. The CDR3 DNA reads TGTGCCAGCAGTTACTTTCTGGGGGACGAGACCCAGTACTTC.

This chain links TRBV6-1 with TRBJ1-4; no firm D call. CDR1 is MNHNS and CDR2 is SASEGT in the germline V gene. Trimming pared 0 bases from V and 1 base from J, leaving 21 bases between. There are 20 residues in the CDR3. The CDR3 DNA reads TGTGCCAGCAGTGAAGCTAACGGAATATTACCCCTTGGAACTAATGAAAAACTGTTTTTT. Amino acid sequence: CASSEANGILPLGTNEKLFF.

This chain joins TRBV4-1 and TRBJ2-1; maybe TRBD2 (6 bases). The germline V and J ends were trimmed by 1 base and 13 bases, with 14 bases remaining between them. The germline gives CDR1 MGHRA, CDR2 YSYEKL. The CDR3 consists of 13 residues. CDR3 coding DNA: TGCGCCAGCAGCCAAGCCGGGCTGGGGGGTCAGTTCTTC. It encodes CASSQAGLGGQFF.

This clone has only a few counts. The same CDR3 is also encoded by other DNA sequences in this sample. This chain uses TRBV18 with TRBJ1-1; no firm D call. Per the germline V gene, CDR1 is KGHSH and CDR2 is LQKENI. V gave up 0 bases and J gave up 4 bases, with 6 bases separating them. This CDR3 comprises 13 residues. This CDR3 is CASSPPGGTEAFF. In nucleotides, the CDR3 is TGTGCCAGCTCACCACCAGGAGGCACTGAAGCTTTCTTT.

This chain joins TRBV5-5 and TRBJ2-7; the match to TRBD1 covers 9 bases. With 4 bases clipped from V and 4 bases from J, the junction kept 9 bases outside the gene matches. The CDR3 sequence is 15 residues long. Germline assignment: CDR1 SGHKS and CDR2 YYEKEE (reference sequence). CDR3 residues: CASSMPGQGGYEQYF. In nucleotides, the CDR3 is TGTGCCAGCAGCATGCCGGGACAGGGTGGATACGAGCAGTACTTC.

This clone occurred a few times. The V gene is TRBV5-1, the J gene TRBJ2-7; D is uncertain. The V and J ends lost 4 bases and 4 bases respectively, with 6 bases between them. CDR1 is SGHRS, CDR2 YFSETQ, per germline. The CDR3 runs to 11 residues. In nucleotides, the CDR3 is TGCGCCAGCAGCACAGAATACGAGCAGTACTTC. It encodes CASSTEYEQYF.

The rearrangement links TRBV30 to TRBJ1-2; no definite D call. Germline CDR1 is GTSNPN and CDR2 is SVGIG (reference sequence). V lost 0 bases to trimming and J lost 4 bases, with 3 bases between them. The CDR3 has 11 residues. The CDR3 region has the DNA TGTGCCTGGAGTGTACGCTATGGCTACACCTTC. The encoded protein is CAWSVRYGYTF.

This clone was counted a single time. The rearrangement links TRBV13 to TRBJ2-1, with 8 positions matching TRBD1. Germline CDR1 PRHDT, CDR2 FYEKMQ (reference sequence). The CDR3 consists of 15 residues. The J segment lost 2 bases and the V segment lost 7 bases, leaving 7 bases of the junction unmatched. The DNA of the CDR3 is TGTGCCAGCACCGGACAGGGCGGGCCCTACAATGAGCAGTTCTTC. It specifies CASTGQGGPYNEQFF.

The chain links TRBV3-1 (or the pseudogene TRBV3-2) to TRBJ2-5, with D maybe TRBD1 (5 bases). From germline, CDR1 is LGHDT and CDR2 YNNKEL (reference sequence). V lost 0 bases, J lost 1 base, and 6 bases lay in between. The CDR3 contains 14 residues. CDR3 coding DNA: TGTGCCAGCAGCCAAGACAGGGCCCAAGAGACCCAGTACTTC. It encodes CASSQDRAQETQYF.

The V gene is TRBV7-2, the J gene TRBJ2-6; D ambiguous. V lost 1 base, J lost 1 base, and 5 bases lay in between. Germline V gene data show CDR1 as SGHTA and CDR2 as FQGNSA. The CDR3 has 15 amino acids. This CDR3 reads CASSLDLSGANVLTF. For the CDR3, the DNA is TGTGCCAGCAGCTTAGACTTATCTGGGGCCAACGTCCTGACTTTC. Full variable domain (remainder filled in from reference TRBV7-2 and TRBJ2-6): GAGVSQSPSNKVTEKGKDVELRCDPISGHTALYWYRQSLGQGLEFLIYFQGNSAPDKSGLPSDRFSAERTGGSVSTLTIQRTQQEDSAVYLCASSLDLSGANVLTFGAGSRLTVL.

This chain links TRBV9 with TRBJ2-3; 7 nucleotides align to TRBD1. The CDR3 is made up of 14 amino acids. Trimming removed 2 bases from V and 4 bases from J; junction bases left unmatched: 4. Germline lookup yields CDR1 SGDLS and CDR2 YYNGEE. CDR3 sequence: CASSVRGSADTQYF. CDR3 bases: TGTGCCAGCAGCGTCAGGGGGAGCGCAGATACGCAGTATTTT.

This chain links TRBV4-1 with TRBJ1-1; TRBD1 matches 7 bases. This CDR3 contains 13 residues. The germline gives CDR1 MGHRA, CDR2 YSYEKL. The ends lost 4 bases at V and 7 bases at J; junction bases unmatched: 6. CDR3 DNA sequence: TGCGCCAGCAGCCCCACAGGGGTTGATGAAGCTTTCTTT. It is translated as CASSPTGVDEAFF.

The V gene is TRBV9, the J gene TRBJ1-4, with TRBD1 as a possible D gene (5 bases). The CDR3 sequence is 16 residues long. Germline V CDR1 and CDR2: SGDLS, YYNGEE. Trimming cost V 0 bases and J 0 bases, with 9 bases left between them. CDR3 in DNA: TGTGCCAGCAGCGTAGCACAGGCCACAACTAATGAAAAACTGTTTTTT. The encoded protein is CASSVAQATTNEKLFF.

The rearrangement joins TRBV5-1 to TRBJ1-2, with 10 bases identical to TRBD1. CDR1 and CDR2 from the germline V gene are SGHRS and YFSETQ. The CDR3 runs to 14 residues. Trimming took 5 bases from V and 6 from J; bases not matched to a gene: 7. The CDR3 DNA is TGCGCCAGCAGGGACAGGGGGAGTCTCGATGGCTACACCTTC. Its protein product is CASRDRGSLDGYTF. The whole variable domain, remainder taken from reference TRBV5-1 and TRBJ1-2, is KAGVTQTPRYLIKTRGQQVTLSCSPISGHRSVSWYQQTPGQGLQFLFEYFSETQRNKGNFPGRFSGRQFSNSRSEMNVSTLELGDSALYLCASRDRGSLDGYTFGSGTRLTVV.

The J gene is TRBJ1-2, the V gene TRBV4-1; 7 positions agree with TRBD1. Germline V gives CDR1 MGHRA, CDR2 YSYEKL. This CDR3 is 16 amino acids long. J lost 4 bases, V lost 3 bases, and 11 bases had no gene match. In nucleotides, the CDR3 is TGCGCCAGCAGCCAGCCGAGACAGGGCCGGGTCTATGGCTACACCTTC. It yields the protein CASSQPRQGRVYGYTF.

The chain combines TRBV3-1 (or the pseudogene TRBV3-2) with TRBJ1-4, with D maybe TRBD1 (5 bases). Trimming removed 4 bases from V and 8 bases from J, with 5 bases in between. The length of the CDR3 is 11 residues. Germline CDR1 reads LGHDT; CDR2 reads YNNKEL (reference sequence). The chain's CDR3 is CASSPGEKLFF. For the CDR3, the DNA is TGTGCCAGCAGCCCAGGGGAAAAACTGTTTTTT.

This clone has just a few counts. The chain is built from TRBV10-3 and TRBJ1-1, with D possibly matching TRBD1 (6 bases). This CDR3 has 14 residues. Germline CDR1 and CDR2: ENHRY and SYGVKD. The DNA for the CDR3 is TGTGCTACCAGGGGTCGGGATTTGAACACTGAAGCTTTCTTT. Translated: CATRGRDLNTEAFF.

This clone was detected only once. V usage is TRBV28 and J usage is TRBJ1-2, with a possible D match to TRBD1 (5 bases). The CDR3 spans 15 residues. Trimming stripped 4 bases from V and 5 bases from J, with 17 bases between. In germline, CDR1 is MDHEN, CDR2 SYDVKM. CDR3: CASSSYPAGPYGYTF. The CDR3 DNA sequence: TGTGCCAGCAGTTCTTATCCGGCAGGGCCATATGGCTACACCTTC.

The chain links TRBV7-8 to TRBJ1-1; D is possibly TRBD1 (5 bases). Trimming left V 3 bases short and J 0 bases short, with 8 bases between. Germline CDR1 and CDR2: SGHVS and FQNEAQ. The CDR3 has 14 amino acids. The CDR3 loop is CASSLKGLNTEAFF. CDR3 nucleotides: TGTGCCAGCAGCTTGAAGGGACTGAACACTGAAGCTTTCTTT.